This TCR beta chain was recorded in a study of graft-versus-host responses after intestinal transplantation. Findings and caveats of the study: Peak GvH clone levels in circulation were associated with early post-transplant HvG declines.

This clone is judged medium-sized. Trimming took off 2 bases at V and 0 bases at J, with 7 bases between the two ends. Germline V CDR1 and CDR2: LGHNT, FRNRAP. This CDR3 is 14 amino acids long. This table comes from immunoSEQ multiplex PCR, and its TCRdb copy is limited to in-frame clones, with some not included. The sample records about 4,800 clones, 25% being singletons. This rearrangement joins TRBV12-5 to TRBJ1-1; D remains ambiguous. This TCR was sampled from a human patient who was an organ donor for intestinal transplantation. The sequencing used alloreactive CD4+ T cells from a mixed lymphocyte reaction culture, collected before transplantation. The sample's subset: CFSE-low proliferating T cells sorted from roughly six-day pre-transplant mixed lymphocyte reaction (GvH or HvG direction). The CDR3 sequence: CASGLTYLNTEAFF. Written as DNA, the CDR3 is TGTGCTAGTGGTTTGACTTACCTGAACACTGAAGCTTTCTTT.